These T cell receptor beta chains were read from a single sample in a study of T-cell memory formation after mild COVID-19. TCRdb ran MiXCR on the 5' RACE reads and lists one entry per CDR3 protein. The table includes under 200,000 distinct CDR3 sequences, 9.5% to 13% detected once. Sample: PBMCs or a T cell subset sorted from them (not recorded which). The receptors here all came from a man aged 18 to 30 who had mild COVID-19 (a few samples of this study predate the infection). Cell type and time point are not known. Both conserved end residues are part of each CDR3. The D gene is left open where the match is weak. Only some rows state a clone size, as once, few, many or a class for expanded clones.

NA	TRBV1	TRBJ1-5	NA	CTRQSRTRVAQPQHF	TGCACCAGACAAAGCCGCACAAGGGTGGCTCAGCCCCAGCATTTT
few	TRBV19	TRBJ1-1	NA	CASTPLGGTEAFF	TGTGCCAGTACTCCCCTAGGGGGGACTGAAGCTTTCTTT
few	TRBV29-1	TRBJ2-7	NA	CSAKGQGSYEQYF	TGCAGCGCCAAGGGGCAGGGGTCCTACGAGCAGTACTTC
few	TRBV7-6	TRBJ2-3	NA	CASSLLATAGADTQYF	TGTGCCAGCAGCTTACTGGCTACAGCAGGGGCAGATACGCAGTATTTT
few	TRBV5-5	TRBJ2-3	NA	CASSFDILGSTDTQYF	TGTGCCAGCAGCTTTGACATCCTGGGTAGCACAGATACGCAGTATTTT
few	TRBV2	TRBJ2-4	NA	CASTLGGNIQYF	TGTGCCAGCACCCTAGGAGGGAACATTCAGTACTTC
NA	TRBV7-9	TRBJ1-2	NA	CASSLADRGHGYTF	TGTGCCAGCAGCTTAGCGGACCGGGGGCACGGCTACACCTTC
few	TRBV4-1	TRBJ1-4	NA	CASSQVGQKNEKLFF	TGCGCCAGCAGCCAAGTCGGGCAGAAGAATGAAAAACTGTTTTTT
NA	TRBV5-4	TRBJ2-1	TRBD1	CASSPGTGSYNEQFF	TGTGCCAGCAGCCCGGGGACAGGGAGTTACAATGAGCAGTTCTTC
few	TRBV28	TRBJ1-2	NA	CASAAGGANYGYTF	TGTGCCAGCGCGGCGGGTGGAGCTAACTATGGCTACACCTTC
NA	TRBV7-2	TRBJ2-3	NA	CASSYQYTQYF	TGTGCCAGCAGCTACCAGTATACGCAGTATTTT
NA	TRBV27	TRBJ2-6	TRBD1	CASSTLRAAGGQSGANVLTF	TGTGCCAGCAGTACTCTACGTGCGGCAGGGGGCCAATCTGGGGCCAACGTCCTGACTTTC
NA	TRBV7-9	TRBJ1-4	TRBD1	CASSLTGGLANEKLFF	TGTGCCAGCAGCCTCACAGGGGGCTTGGCTAATGAAAAACTGTTTTTT
NA	TRBV4-3	TRBJ1-1	TRBD1	CASSKGGTVNTEAFF	TGCGCCAGCAGCAAAGGAGGGACAGTGAACACTGAAGCTTTCTTT
NA	TRBV5-4	TRBJ2-7	TRBD1	CASSLRTGIGEQYF	TGTGCCAGCAGCTTGAGGACAGGGATTGGAGAGCAGTACTTC
few	TRBV12-3/TRBV12-4	TRBJ1-2	NA	CASSFTEAYGYTF	TGTGCCAGCAGTTTTACAGAGGCCTATGGCTACACCTTC
many	TRBV7-2	TRBJ2-7	NA	CASSLTSRAYEQYF	TGTGCCAGCAGCTTAACCTCCAGGGCCTACGAGCAGTACTTC
NA	TRBV2	TRBJ1-6	NA	CASSWTSNSPLHF	TGTGCCAGCAGTTGGACAAGTAATTCACCCCTCCACTTT
NA	TRBV6-5	TRBJ2-2	NA	CASSYSQGGTGELFF	TGTGCCAGCAGTTACTCCCAGGGAGGCACCGGGGAGCTGTTTTTT
few	TRBV4-3	TRBJ1-5	TRBD1	CASSQGGTGDQPQHF	TGCGCCAGCAGCCAAGGCGGGACAGGGGATCAGCCCCAGCATTTT
many	TRBV5-1	TRBJ2-1	NA	CASSQRGNEQFF	TGCGCCAGCAGCCAGAGGGGGAATGAGCAGTTCTTC
NA	TRBV20-1	TRBJ2-4	NA	CSAYPTTLAKNIQYF	TGCAGTGCTTATCCTACTACCTTAGCCAAAAACATTCAGTACTTC
many	TRBV4-2	TRBJ2-5	TRBD2	CASSQDGTSGGRETQYF	TGTGCCAGCAGCCAAGATGGCACTAGCGGGGGGAGAGAGACCCAGTACTTC
many	TRBV4-2	TRBJ2-6	NA	CASSRSGANVLTF	TGTGCCAGCAGCCGCTCTGGGGCCAACGTCCTGACTTTC
NA	TRBV7-2	TRBJ1-2	NA	CASGEYQDYGYTF	TGTGCCAGCGGGGAATACCAAGACTATGGCTACACCTTC
few	TRBV7-3	TRBJ2-3	NA	CASSFGGAGTQYF	TGTGCCAGCAGCTTTGGGGGGGCAGGAACGCAGTATTTT
few	TRBV27	TRBJ1-5	TRBD1	CASRRTGGYQPQHF	TGTGCCAGCAGGAGGACAGGAGGCTACCAGCCCCAGCATTTT
few	TRBV6-5	TRBJ1-1	NA	CASRYSGSPKNTEAFF	TGTGCCAGCAGATATTCTGGGTCCCCGAAGAACACTGAAGCTTTCTTT
NA	TRBV5-1	TRBJ2-3	TRBD1	CASIRTPDRGRLNTQYF	TGCGCCAGCATAAGGACTCCGGACAGGGGAAGGTTGAATACGCAGTATTTT
many	TRBV7-2	TRBJ2-7	TRBD1	CASSLTGLLEQYF	TGTGCCAGCAGCCTGACAGGGTTGCTCGAGCAGTACTTC
few	TRBV9	TRBJ1-2	TRBD1	CASSPWDRGENYGYTF	TGTGCCAGCAGCCCTTGGGACAGGGGAGAGAACTATGGCTACACCTTC
many	TRBV6-5	TRBJ1-6	NA	CASSKEGGRVVSPLHF	TGTGCCAGCAGTAAAGAGGGGGGACGGGTCGTTTCACCCCTCCACTTT
NA	TRBV10-3	TRBJ2-6	NA	CAAFGGQASGANVLTF	TGTGCTGCGTTCGGGGGGCAAGCTTCTGGGGCCAACGTCCTGACTTTC
many	TRBV5-1	TRBJ2-5	TRBD2	CASSLTSGGQETQYF	TGCGCCAGCAGCTTGACTAGCGGGGGGCAAGAGACCCAGTACTTC
medium-sized	TRBV29-1	TRBJ1-2	NA	CSVELGYGYTF	TGCAGCGTTGAACTAGGCTATGGCTACACCTTC